The 28 T cell receptor beta chains presented below share a single source sample, sequenced in a study of blood T cell repertoires in COVID-19. The table came from immunoSEQ multiplex PCR; TCRdb's copy has only in-frame clones and leaves some out. The sample records about 150,000 clones, 76% being singletons. The sample taken for sequencing was peripheral blood. All receptors derive from a man aged 60-69 years with acute or convalescent COVID-19.

This sequence joins TRBV6-5 and TRBJ2-7, with 9 bases that match TRBD1. The junction had 8 bases not matched to a gene; V was cut back by 7 bases and J by 4 bases. Germline CDR1 is MNHEY and CDR2 is SVGAGI. There are 14 residues in the CDR3. DNA of the CDR3: TGTGCCAGCATTTCCGGGACAGGGATATACGAGCAGTACTTC. Translated: CASISGTGIYEQYF.

The gene calls are TRBV6-5 and TRBJ1-1, with D uncertain. With 0 bases removed from V and 0 bases from J, the gap between germline ends came to 8 bases. The CDR3 loop spans 15 amino acids. Germline V lookup: CDR1 MNHEY, CDR2 SVGAGI. CDR3 DNA: TGTGCCAGCAGTTACTCGGGAGCCTTGAACACTGAAGCTTTCTTT. Translating gives CASSYSGALNTEAFF.

The chain couples TRBV2 to TRBJ2-1; D is possibly TRBD2 (5 bases). This CDR3 is built from 16 residues. CDR1 and CDR2 from the germline V gene are SNHLY and FYNNEI. Trimming removed 5 bases from V and 5 bases from J, with 19 bases in between. This CDR3 reads CASSQRRSILDNEQFF. DNA of the CDR3: TGTGCCAGCAGTCAGAGGCGGAGTATACTAGACAATGAGCAGTTCTTC.

The rearrangement links TRBV11-1 to TRBJ2-1; TRBD2 aligns across 9 bases. From germline, CDR1 is SGHAT and CDR2 FQDESV (reference sequence). The junction had 4 bases not matched to a gene; V was cut back by 5 bases and J by 2 bases. The CDR3 has 15 amino acids. Here the CDR3 reads CASSQTSGAYNEQFF. CDR3 DNA sequence: TGTGCCAGCAGCCAGACTAGCGGAGCCTACAATGAGCAGTTCTTC.

The V gene is TRBV6-6, the J gene TRBJ2-1; 7 bases are shared with TRBD2. The CDR3 is 15 amino acids. Germline lookup yields CDR1 MNHNY and CDR2 SVGAGI (reference sequence). Losses at the gene ends were 5 bases for V and 10 bases for J; bases not matched to a gene: 14. CDR3 residues: CASSTPGLAEGEQFF. DNA of the CDR3: TGTGCCAGCAGTACCCCTGGGCTAGCGGAAGGGGAGCAGTTCTTC.

The chain employs TRBV15 and TRBJ2-1; tentative D call: TRBD2 (6 bases). V was cut by 8 bases and J by 4 bases, with 15 bases left in between. Germline loops: CDR1 LNHNV, CDR2 YYDKDF (reference sequence). The CDR3 consists of 14 residues. The CDR3 DNA follows: TGTGCCACCGCCCGGGACTCCACTTACAATGAGCAGTTCTTC. Protein: CATARDSTYNEQFF.

The chain uses TRBV6-5 and TRBJ2-1, with TRBD2 identical over 11 bases. Germline-derived CDR1 and CDR2 are MNHEY and SVGAGI. The CDR3 runs to 15 residues. Trimming removed 0 bases from V and 6 bases from J; junction bases left unmatched: 1. CDR3 region: CASSYSSGRVNEQFF. CDR3 DNA sequence: TGTGCCAGCAGTTACTCTAGCGGGAGGGTCAATGAGCAGTTCTTC.

This clone was seen repeatedly, ten times or more. V and J are TRBV7-9 and TRBJ2-2; TRBD1 aligns across 7 bases. Trimming at V came to 4 bases and at J to 1 base, leaving 3 bases not matched to a gene. The germline V gene encodes CDR1 SEHNR and CDR2 FQNEAQ (reference sequence). This CDR3 contains 15 residues. The CDR3 bases are TGTGCCAGCAGCTCCGGGACAGAGAACACCGGGGAGCTGTTTTTT. This translates into CASSSGTENTGELFF.

V gene TRBV19 combines with J gene TRBJ1-2; D unclear. With 1 base removed from V and 2 bases from J, the gap between germline ends came to 11 bases. Per germline, CDR1 LNHDA and CDR2 SQIVND (reference sequence). The CDR3 length is 15 residues. CDR3 residues: CASSIGMGTNYGYTF. The CDR3 region has the DNA TGTGCCAGTAGTATAGGTATGGGCACCAACTATGGCTACACCTTC.

The genes are TRBV2 and TRBJ1-2; D remains ambiguous. The V end lost 4 bases, the J end lost 4 bases, and 10 bases lay between the germline ends. Germline V gene sequence: CDR1 SNHLY, CDR2 FYNNEI. The CDR3 has 13 residues. CDR3 residues: CASSGGSFYGYTF. Written as DNA, the CDR3 is TGTGCCAGCAGTGGCGGTAGCTTCTATGGCTACACCTTC.

This sequence joins TRBV6-5 and TRBJ1-5, with a tentative D call TRBD1 (5 bases). CDR1 is MNHEY and CDR2 is SVGAGI in the germline V gene. The CDR3 length is 16 residues. V lost 4 bases and J lost 0, with 13 bases in between. The CDR3 is CASSFSGQFSNQPQHF. CDR3 sequence (DNA): TGTGCCAGCAGTTTCTCGGGGCAGTTTAGCAATCAGCCCCAGCATTTT.

This clone was recorded only once. The chain recombines TRBV21-1 with TRBJ2-5; the table calls TRBD2, which could not be checked here. TRBV21-1 is annotated as a pseudogene. The CDR3 contains 15 residues. The CDR3 region is CASSRERRAQETQYF. The CDR3 nucleotides are TGTGCCAGCAGCAGGGAGCGGAGGGCTCAAGAGACCCAGTACTTC.

CDR3 protein: CASSVGGNSGNTIYF. The CDR3 DNA reads as TGTGCCAGCAGCGTAGGCGGCAACTCTGGAAACACCATATATTTT. This chain uses TRBV9 with TRBJ1-3, with D uncertain. V shed 0 bases and J shed 0 bases, with 7 bases lying between them. The CDR3 has 15 amino acids. Looked up from germline, CDR1 is SGDLS and CDR2 is YYNGEE.

The gene calls are TRBV3-1 (or the pseudogene TRBV3-2) and TRBJ2-4; 10 bases are a match to TRBD1. Losses at the gene ends were 3 bases for V and 7 bases for J; bases not matched to a gene: 9. The CDR3 runs to 16 residues. Looked up from germline, CDR1 is LGHDT and CDR2 is YNNKEL (reference sequence). The CDR3 DNA reads as TGTGCCAGCAGCCACACCGGGACAGGGGTTGGGAACATTCAGTACTTC. This translates into CASSHTGTGVGNIQYF.

The chain couples TRBV4-1 to TRBJ2-7; TRBD2 matches at 8 bases. CDR1 is MGHRA, CDR2 YSYEKL, per germline. This CDR3 region has 13 residues. V shed 9 bases and J 4 bases; nucleotides not matched to a gene: 8. The CDR3 DNA sequence: TGCGCCAGTGGTCAACAGCGGGGGTACGAGCAGTACTTC. Protein: CASGQQRGYEQYF.

The gene calls are TRBV10-2 and TRBJ2-7; 8 bases agree with TRBD1. The V and J ends lost 6 bases and 2 bases, in that order; junction bases with no gene match: 3. This CDR3 spans 13 amino acids. Germline V gives CDR1 WSHSY, CDR2 SAAADI. The CDR3 region is CASRDRGPYEQYF. Here the CDR3 DNA reads TGCGCCAGCAGAGACAGGGGTCCCTACGAGCAGTACTTC.

CDR3 protein: CASSVGPGTGGSIKTQYF. CDR3 DNA sequence: TGTGCCAGCAGCGTAGGACCCGGGACAGGGGGCTCAATAAAGACCCAGTACTTC. The chain couples TRBV9 to TRBJ2-5, with TRBD1 matching over 12 bases. From germline, CDR1 is SGDLS and CDR2 YYNGEE. The CDR3 covers 18 residues. The V and J ends lost 0 bases and 6 bases, in that order; junction bases with no gene match: 12.

The chain uses TRBV15 and TRBJ1-1, with D possibly matching TRBD1 (5 bases). V lost 0 bases to trimming and J lost 2 bases, with 10 bases between them. This CDR3 is 15 amino acids long. The V gene's germline CDR1 is LNHNV and CDR2 YYDKDF (reference sequence). The CDR3 DNA sequence: TGTGCCACCAGCAGAGATCCTAGGGGAAACACTGAAGCTTTCTTT. Protein: CATSRDPRGNTEAFF.

This sequence joins TRBV4-2 and TRBJ1-3, with TRBD1 as a possible D gene (6 bases). Germline V gene data show CDR1 as LGHNA and CDR2 as YNFKEQ. The V end lost 3 bases, the J end lost 0 bases, and 15 bases lay between the germline ends. The CDR3 sequence is 17 residues long. The CDR3 nucleotides read TGTGCCAGCAGCCAGCAACAGGGACCCAGCTCTGGAAACACCATATATTTT. This sequence encodes CASSQQQGPSSGNTIYF.

The J gene is TRBJ2-7, the V gene TRBV18, with D possibly being TRBD1 (7 bases). The CDR3 length is 13 residues. Trimming removed 5 bases at V and 4 bases at J, with 12 bases between. Germline assignment: CDR1 KGHSH and CDR2 LQKENI. In nucleotides, the CDR3 is TGTGCCAGCTCAGCTGCAGGGGGGTACGAGCAGTACTTC. Protein: CASSAAGGYEQYF.

This chain links TRBV18 with TRBJ2-2; D ambiguous. Looked up from germline, CDR1 is KGHSH and CDR2 is LQKENI. V was pared by 2 bases and J by 6 bases, with 13 bases between. The CDR3 is 15 amino acids. CDR3 DNA: TGTGCCAGCTCACCATGGCCCCCAGGCCCCGGGGAGCTGTTTTTT. Protein: CASSPWPPGPGELFF.

The chain employs TRBV13 and TRBJ2-1; 9 bases are shared with TRBD2. The CDR3 has 15 residues. Germline V gene lookup returns CDR1 PRHDT and CDR2 FYEKMQ (reference sequence). The V segment lost 1 base and the J segment 3 bases; nucleotides outside the gene matches: 1. DNA of the CDR3: TGTGCCAGCAGCTTAGTGCGGGAGGGCTACAATGAGCAGTTCTTC. This translates into CASSLVREGYNEQFF.

This clone was seen only once. The J gene is TRBJ2-1, the V gene TRBV6-5; 9 bases fit TRBD1. Per the germline V gene, CDR1 is MNHEY and CDR2 is SVGAGI. The CDR3 extends over 15 amino acids. V lost 7 bases and J lost 9; bases outside the gene matches: 13. In DNA form, the CDR3 reads TGTGCCAGCACCCTCTCCGGGACAGGGAACGTTGAGCAGTTCTTC. Translation gives CASTLSGTGNVEQFF.

The chain couples TRBV5-1 to TRBJ2-7; D not certain. The length of the CDR3 is 12 residues. Germline V gene lookup returns CDR1 SGHRS and CDR2 YFSETQ. Trimming removed 0 bases at V and 4 bases at J, with 5 bases between. In DNA, the CDR3 is TGCGCCAGCAGCTTGGAACATTACGAGCAGTACTTC. As protein: CASSLEHYEQYF.

The chain combines TRBV10-1 with TRBJ2-1; TRBD2 matches at 7 bases. V lost 8 bases and J lost 10; bases outside the gene matches: 14. CDR1 and CDR2 (germline): WNHNN, SYGVQD (reference sequence). The CDR3 sequence is 14 residues long. DNA for the CDR3: TGCGCCAGCGCCTCGTTGACTAGCCCTACAGAGCAGTTCTTC. Its translation is CASASLTSPTEQFF.

CDR3 nucleotides: TGTGCCAGCAGATTTAGCGGCACTAGCACAGATACGCAGTATTTT. This codes for CASRFSGTSTDTQYF. The genes are TRBV6-5 and TRBJ2-3, with D perhaps matching TRBD2 (6 bases). The CDR3 spans 15 residues. In germline, CDR1 is MNHEY, CDR2 SVGAGI. V was shortened by 6 bases and J by 0 bases, with 13 bases between the two germline ends.

The rearrangement joins TRBV28 to TRBJ2-3; 8 bases map to TRBD1. The germline V gene has CDR1 MDHEN and CDR2 SYDVKM. The CDR3 runs to 16 residues. The junction had 7 bases not matched to a gene; V was cut back by 2 bases and J by 3 bases. The CDR3 is CASSLGPGQETDTQYF. The CDR3 DNA is TGTGCCAGCAGTTTAGGACCGGGACAGGAGACAGATACGCAGTATTTT.

The chain is built from TRBV6-5 and TRBJ2-2; weak D call: TRBD1 (6 bases). Trimming cost V 6 bases and J 4 bases, with 12 bases left between them. Germline CDR1 MNHEY, CDR2 SVGAGI. This CDR3 is 14 amino acids long. The CDR3 sequence: CASRGGWGTGELFF. The CDR3 coding sequence is TGTGCCAGCAGAGGGGGTTGGGGCACCGGGGAGCTGTTTTTT.